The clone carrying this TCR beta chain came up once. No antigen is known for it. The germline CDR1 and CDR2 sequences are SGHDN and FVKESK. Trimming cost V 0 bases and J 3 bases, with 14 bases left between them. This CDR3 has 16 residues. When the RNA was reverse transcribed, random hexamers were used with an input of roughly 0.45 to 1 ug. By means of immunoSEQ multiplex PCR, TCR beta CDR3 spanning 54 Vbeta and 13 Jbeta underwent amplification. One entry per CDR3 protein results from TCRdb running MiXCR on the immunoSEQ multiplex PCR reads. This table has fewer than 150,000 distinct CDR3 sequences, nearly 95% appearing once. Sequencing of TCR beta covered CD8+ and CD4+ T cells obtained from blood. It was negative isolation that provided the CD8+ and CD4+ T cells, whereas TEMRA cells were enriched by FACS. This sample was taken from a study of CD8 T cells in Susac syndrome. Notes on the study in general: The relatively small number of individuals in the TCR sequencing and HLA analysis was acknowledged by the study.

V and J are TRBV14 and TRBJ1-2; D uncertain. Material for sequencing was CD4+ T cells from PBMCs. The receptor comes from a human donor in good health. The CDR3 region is CASSQDRVRSYYGYTF. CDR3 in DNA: TGTGCCAGCAGCCAAGATCGAGTAAGGTCTTACTATGGCTACACCTTC. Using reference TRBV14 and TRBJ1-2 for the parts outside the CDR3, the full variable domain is EAGVTQFPSHSVIEKGQTVTLRCDPISGHDNLYWYRRVMGKEIKFLLHFVKESKQDESGMPNNRFLAERTGGTYSTLKVQPAELEDSGVYFCASSQDRVRSYYGYTFGSGTRLTVV.